These 2 T cell receptor beta chains came from one sample sequenced in a study of blood T cell repertoires in COVID-19. Here immunoSEQ multiplex PCR was the method, and the copy in TCRdb shows in-frame clones only, minus some. In the table there are a few hundred thousand clones, roughly 89% of which are singletons. The sample comprised PBMCs or T cells enriched from blood (not recorded which). Source of these receptors: a woman aged 45-65 years who had recovered from COVID-19.

The J gene is TRBJ2-1, the V gene TRBV18; tentative D call: TRBD2 (5 bases). CDR3 length: 12 residues. Trimming removed 3 bases at V and 7 bases at J, with 7 bases between. Per germline, CDR1 KGHSH and CDR2 LQKENI. The CDR3 coding sequence is TGTGCCAGCTCACCGGAGGTAAATGAGCAGTTCTTC. Residues: CASSPEVNEQFF.

This chain links TRBV7-2 with TRBJ1-2, with 8 positions matching TRBD1. This CDR3 region has 12 residues. V dropped 5 bases and J dropped 8; count of bases not matched to a gene: 4. Germline assignment: CDR1 SGHTA and CDR2 FQGNSA. The CDR3 reads CASSPRTGGYTF. For the CDR3, the DNA is TGTGCCAGCAGCCCGAGGACAGGGGGCTACACCTTC.